The clone carrying this T cell receptor beta chain was observed a handful of times. Its antigen is unknown. The ends were cut back, 3 bases at V and 4 bases at J, with 13 bases in the middle. CDR1 and CDR2 from the germline V gene are SGHRS and YFSETQ. The CDR3 loop spans 14 amino acids. Using its own MiXCR run on the 5' RACE reads, TCRdb lists one record per CDR3 protein. The table records fewer than 450,000 distinct CDR3 sequences, under 5% of them present only once. These data are taken from a study of T cells after yellow fever vaccination. The overall study: Preparing low-cell-number fractions relied on SMART-Seq v4 Ultra Low Input.

Points from the study as a whole: Among primary-vaccination clones, most reappeared after the booster, at 96% for CD4 and 88% for CD8. Peaking faster, on day 5 versus 15, the secondary response was nonetheless weaker.

The specimen comprised PBMCs, sampled 5 days after the yellow fever booster vaccination. This receptor was obtained from a man aged 18 to 29 who received the YFV17D yellow fever vaccine. V gene TRBV5-1 combines with J gene TRBJ1-2; weak D call: TRBD1 (6 bases). The CDR3, as DNA: TGCGCCAGCAGCTCCGAGACAGGAGTCTATGGCTACACCTTC. Amino acids: CASSSETGVYGYTF. The full variable domain, with the rest looked up from reference TRBV5-1 and TRBJ1-2, is KAGVTQTPRYLIKTRGQQVTLSCSPISGHRSVSWYQQTPGQGLQFLFEYFSETQRNKGNFPGRFSGRQFSNSRSEMNVSTLELGDSALYLCASSSETGVYGYTFGSGTRLTVV.